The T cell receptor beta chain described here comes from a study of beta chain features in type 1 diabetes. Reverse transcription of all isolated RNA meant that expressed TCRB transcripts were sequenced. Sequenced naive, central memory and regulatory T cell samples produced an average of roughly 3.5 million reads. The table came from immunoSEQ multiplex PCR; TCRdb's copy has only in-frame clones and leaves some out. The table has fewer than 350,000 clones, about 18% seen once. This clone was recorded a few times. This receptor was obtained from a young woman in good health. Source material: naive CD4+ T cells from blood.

CDR3 bases: TGCGCCAGCAGCCACCCTAGCGGGAACAATGAGCAGTTCTTC. This codes for CASSHPSGNNEQFF. This rearrangement joins TRBV4-1 to TRBJ2-1; 9 positions agree with TRBD2. Germline V gives CDR1 MGHRA, CDR2 YSYEKL. CDR3 length equals 14 residues. V shed 3 bases, J shed 5 bases, and the junction held 2 bases outside the gene matches.